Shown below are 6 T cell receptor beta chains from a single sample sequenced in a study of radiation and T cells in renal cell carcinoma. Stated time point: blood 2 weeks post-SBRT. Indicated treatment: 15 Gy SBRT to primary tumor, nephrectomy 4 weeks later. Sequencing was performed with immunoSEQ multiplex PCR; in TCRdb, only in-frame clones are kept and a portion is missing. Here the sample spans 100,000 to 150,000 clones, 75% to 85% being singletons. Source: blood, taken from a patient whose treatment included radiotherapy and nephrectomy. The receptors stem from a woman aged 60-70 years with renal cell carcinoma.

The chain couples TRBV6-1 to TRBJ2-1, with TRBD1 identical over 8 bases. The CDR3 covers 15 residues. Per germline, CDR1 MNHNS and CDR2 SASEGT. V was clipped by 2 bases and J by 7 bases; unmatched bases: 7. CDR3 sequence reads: CASSEIGQGRNEQFF. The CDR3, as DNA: TGTGCCAGCAGTGAAATAGGACAGGGAAGGAATGAGCAGTTCTTC.

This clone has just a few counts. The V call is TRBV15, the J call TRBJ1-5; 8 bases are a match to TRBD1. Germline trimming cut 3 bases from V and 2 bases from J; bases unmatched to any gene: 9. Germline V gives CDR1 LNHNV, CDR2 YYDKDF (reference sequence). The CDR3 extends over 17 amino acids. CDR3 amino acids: CATSSRQGPLGNQPQHF. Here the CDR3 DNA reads TGTGCCACCAGCAGCAGACAGGGGCCCTTGGGCAATCAGCCCCAGCATTTT.

The CDR3 region is CASQGPSGNTIYF. The CDR3 nucleotides are TGTGCCTCACAGGGCCCCTCTGGAAACACCATATATTTT. J is TRBJ1-3 and V is TRBV30; D is possibly TRBD1 (6 bases). Per the germline V gene, CDR1 is GTSNPN and CDR2 is SVGIG (reference sequence). V was cut by 7 bases and J by 0 bases, with 10 bases left in between. This CDR3 has 13 residues.

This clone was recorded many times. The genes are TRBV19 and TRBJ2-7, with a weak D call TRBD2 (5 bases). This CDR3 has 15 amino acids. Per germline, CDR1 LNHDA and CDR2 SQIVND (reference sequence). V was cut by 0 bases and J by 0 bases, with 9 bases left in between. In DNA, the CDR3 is TGTGCCAGTAGTATAGATCGAGGGTACTCCTACGAGCAGTACTTC. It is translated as CASSIDRGYSYEQYF.

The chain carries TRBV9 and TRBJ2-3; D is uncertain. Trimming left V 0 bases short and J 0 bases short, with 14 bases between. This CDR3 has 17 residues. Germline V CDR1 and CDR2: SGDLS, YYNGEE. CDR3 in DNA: TGTGCCAGCAGCGTAGACCGACTTGCAAGTAGCACAGATACGCAGTATTTT. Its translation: CASSVDRLASSTDTQYF.

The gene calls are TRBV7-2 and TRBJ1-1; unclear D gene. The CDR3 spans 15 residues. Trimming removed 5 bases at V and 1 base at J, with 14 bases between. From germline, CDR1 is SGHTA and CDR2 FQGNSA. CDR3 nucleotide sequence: TGTGCCAGCAGCCGTTCTGGGGTACCGAACACTGAAGCTTTCTTT. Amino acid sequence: CASSRSGVPNTEAFF.